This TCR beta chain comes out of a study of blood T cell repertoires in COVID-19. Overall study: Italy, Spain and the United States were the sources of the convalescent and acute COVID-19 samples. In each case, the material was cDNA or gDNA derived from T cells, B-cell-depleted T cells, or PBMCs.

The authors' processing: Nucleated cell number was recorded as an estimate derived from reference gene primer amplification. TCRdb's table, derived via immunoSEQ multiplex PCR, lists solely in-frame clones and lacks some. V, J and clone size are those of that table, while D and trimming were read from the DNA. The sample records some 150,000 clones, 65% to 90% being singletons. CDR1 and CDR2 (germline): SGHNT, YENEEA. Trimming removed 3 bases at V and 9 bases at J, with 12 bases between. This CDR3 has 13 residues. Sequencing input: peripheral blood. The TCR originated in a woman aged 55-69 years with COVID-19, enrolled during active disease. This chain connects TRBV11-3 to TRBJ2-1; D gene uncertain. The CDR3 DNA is TGTGCCAGCAGCTTCCCCGGGTCGGGTGAGCAGTTCTTC. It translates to CASSFPGSGEQFF.